This entry is about one T cell receptor (beta chain). What it binds is unknown. The record originates from a study of cytomegalovirus exposure and HLA in healthy donors. Study outcomes and limitations: Roughly uniform sequencing depth across donors was assumed, possibly incorrectly. Cytomegalovirus association was assigned to 170 or so TCR beta chains.

The PCR had 60 Vbeta and 13 Jbeta primers. Method: immunoSEQ multiplex PCR; TCRdb's copy keeps in-frame clones and lacks some. The sample table includes about 140,000 clones. The CDR3 spans 15 residues. CDR1 and CDR2 (germline): GTSNPN, SVGIG (reference sequence). V lost 2 bases, J lost 5 bases, and 12 bases stayed unmatched. The sequencing sample was made of PBMCs. This clonotype was obtained from a male donor in good health and CMV-seronegative. J is TRBJ2-7 and V is TRBV30; 7 bases line up with TRBD1. CDR3 in amino acids: CAWSKTDRDTNEQYF. In DNA form, the CDR3 reads TGTGCCTGGAGTAAAACCGACAGGGATACAAACGAGCAGTACTTC.